This TCR beta chain was retrieved from a study of identical twins. TCRdb called the 5' RACE reads again in MiXCR, with one record for every CDR3 protein. Among around 250,000 distinct CDR3 sequences listed, 6.5% were seen once. V lost 0 bases to trimming and J lost 1 base, with 6 bases between them. This CDR3 is 13 amino acids long. Germline CDR1 reads SQVTM; CDR2 reads ANQGSEA. The sample holds a few counts of this clonotype. These data also featured in a second study, about T cells expressing NK-cell markers. This second study notes: It was still unclear whether expanded NKG2C+ T cell clones were HCMV specific.

Sequencing used CD8+ T cells sorted from blood. The chain employs TRBV29-1 and TRBJ1-1; TRBD1 might be the D (5 bases). The clonotype comes from a woman in her late teens or twenties in good health. The CDR3 reads CSVEDGGNTEAFF. In DNA form, the CDR3 reads TGCAGCGTTGAAGATGGGGGGAACACTGAAGCTTTCTTT.